This T cell receptor beta chain derives from a study of beta chain features in type 1 diabetes. This clone was detected many times. The antigen remains undetermined. Expressed TCRB transcripts were sequenced because the entire RNA isolate underwent reverse transcription. Sequencing used immunoSEQ multiplex PCR; TCRdb keeps in-frame clones, though not all of them. The sample lists 120,000 to 150,000 clones; less than 8.5% were seen once. The CDR3 is made up of 12 amino acids. V was pared by 4 bases and J by 2 bases, with 8 bases between. Per the germline V gene, CDR1 is SQVTM and CDR2 is ANQGSEA. Findings and limits, study-wide: Shorter templates might be favored by PCR, equally in patients and controls.

The receptor comes from a woman aged 25 to 45 in good health. The chain uses TRBV29-1 and TRBJ1-2, with D hard to call. Specimen: central memory CD4+ T cells from blood. The CDR3 region has the DNA TGCAGCGTTGCGGCGGGGAACTATGGCTACACCTTC. It encodes CSVAAGNYGYTF.